This T cell receptor beta chain is drawn from a study of blood T cell repertoires in COVID-19. The V gene lost 5 bases and the J gene lost 4 bases, with 12 bases spanning the gap. The CDR3 extends over 13 amino acids. Germline V CDR1 and CDR2: SNHLY, FYNNEI. This clone was found a few times. TCRdb's table, derived via immunoSEQ multiplex PCR, lists solely in-frame clones and lacks some. The top ten hold roughly 5% of the sample, which has 80,000 to 85,000 clones, just over 85% seen once. Input material: peripheral blood. The sequence came from an elderly woman with acute or convalescent COVID-19. V and J are TRBV2 and TRBJ2-7; TRBD2 is a possible D gene (6 bases). The CDR3 reads CASSLERAYEQYF. The CDR3 nucleotides read TGTGCCAGCAGTCTCGAGCGGGCGTACGAGCAGTACTTC.